This TCR beta chain was sequenced for a study of T cells expressing NK-cell markers. Study-wide context: Each TCR beta repertoire originated in sorted T cells that were CD3+CD56+NKG2C+, CD3+CD56+NKG2C- or CD3+CD56-NKG2C+. Whole-study findings and limits: Four donors showed these clonotypes also leading the CD3+CD56-NKG2C+ fraction. Expanded NKG2C+ T cell clones were not confirmed as HCMV-specific.

To note about this clonotype: Its antigen is not identified.

What made the TCR beta cDNA was 5'RACE template switching with UMIs. TCRdb derives one entry per CDR3 protein from the 5' RACE reads, leaving out DNA. In total, the table holds about 380,000 distinct CDR3 sequences. CDR1 and CDR2 from the germline V gene are SGHDT and YYEEEE. This CDR3 comprises 14 residues. The clonotype originates from a man aged 18-75 years in good health. The sample taken for sequencing was blood T cells: a sorted CD56 or NKG2C T cell subset, CD4+ or CD8+ T cells, or bulk PBMC T cells (not recorded which). The chain has TRBV5-6 and TRBJ1-6; with no DNA, the TCRdb D assignment of TRBD1 cannot be verified. This CDR3 is CASSRTGGGSPLHF.